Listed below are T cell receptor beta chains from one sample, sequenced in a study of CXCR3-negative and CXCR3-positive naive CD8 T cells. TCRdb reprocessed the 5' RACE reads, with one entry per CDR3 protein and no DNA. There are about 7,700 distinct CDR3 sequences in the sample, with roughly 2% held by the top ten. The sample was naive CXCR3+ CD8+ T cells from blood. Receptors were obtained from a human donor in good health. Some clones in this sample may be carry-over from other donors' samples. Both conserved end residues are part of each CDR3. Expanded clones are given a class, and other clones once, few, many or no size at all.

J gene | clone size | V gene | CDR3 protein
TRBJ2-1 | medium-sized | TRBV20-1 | CSARGGLDEQFF
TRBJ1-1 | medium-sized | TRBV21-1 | CASTVGQGFPEAFF
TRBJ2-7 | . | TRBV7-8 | CASSDPGAPYEQYF
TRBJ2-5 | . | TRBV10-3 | CAISETPGQGETQYF
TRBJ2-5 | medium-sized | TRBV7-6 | CASSLDREETQYF
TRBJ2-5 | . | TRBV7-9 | CASSSVGGRAAETQYF
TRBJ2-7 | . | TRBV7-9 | CASSLVRGLGVEQYF
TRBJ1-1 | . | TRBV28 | CASRDGQGGNTEAFF
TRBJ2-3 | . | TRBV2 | CASSESGSTDTQYF
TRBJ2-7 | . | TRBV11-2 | CASSLDGGLSSYEQYF
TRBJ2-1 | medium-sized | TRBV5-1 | CASSLSGSSYNEQFF
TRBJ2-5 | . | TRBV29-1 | CSGWEQEETQYF
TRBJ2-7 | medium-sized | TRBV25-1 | CASRGTSGYYEQYF
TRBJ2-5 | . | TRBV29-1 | CSVDGQGSKTQYF
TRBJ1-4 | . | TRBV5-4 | CASSLYRGDEKLFF
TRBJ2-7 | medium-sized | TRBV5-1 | CASSAAGSGSSNEQYF
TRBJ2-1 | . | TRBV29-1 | CSVEGDGLLDEQFF
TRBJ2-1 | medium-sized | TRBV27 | CASSLIAGYNEQFF
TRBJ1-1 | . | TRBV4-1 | CASSLGEATEAFF
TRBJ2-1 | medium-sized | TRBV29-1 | CSVEQLAGTGEQFF
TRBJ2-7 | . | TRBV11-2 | CASSLTRTGGYEQYF
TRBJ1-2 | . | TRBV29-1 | CSADITGDVGYTF
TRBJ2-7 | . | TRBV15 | CATSREWTTSSYEQYF
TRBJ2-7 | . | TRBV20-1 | CSARDGWTEYEQYF
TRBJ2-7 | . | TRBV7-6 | CASSLESGSFNEEYF
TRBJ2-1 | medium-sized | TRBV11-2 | CASSLENYNEQFF
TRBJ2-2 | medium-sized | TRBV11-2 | CASSFGLNTGELFF
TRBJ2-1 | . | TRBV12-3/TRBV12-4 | CASSSPGASGSSYNEQFF
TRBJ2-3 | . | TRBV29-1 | CSVWGRSSADTQYF
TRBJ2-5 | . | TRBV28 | CASSLRQGAQETQYF
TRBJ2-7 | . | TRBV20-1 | CSARGLAGSYEQYF
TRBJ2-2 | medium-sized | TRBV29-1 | CSVEDPGPGRNTGELFF
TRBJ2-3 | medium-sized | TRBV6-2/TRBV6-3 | CASSYSAEGERDTQYF
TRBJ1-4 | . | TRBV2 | CASSVSAASATNEKLFF
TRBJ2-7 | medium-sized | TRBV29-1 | CSVEVRSGRAYEQYF
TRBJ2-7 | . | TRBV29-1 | CSVEMREGSYEQYF
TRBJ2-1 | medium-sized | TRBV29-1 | CSVEEGQGANNEQFF
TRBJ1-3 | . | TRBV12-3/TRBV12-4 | CASSPSDTIYF
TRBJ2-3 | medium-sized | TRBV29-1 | CSAAVAGGTDTQYF
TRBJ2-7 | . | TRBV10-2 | CASGTGTSYEQYF
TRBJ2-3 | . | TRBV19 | CASSIDLEERDTQYF
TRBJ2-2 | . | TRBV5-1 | CASSSSNLAGTTNTGELFF
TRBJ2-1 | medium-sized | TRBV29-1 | CSVDSGQGVVNEQFF
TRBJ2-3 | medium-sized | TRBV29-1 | CSVPRVLEGGTQYF
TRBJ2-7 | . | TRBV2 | CASTSGELGPGEQYF
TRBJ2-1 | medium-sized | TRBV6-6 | CASSSATGTSGYYEQFF
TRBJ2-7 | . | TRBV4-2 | CASSQEYAYEQYF
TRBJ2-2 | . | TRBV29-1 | CSVPRMNTGELFF
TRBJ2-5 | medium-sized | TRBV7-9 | CASRPDVEETQYF
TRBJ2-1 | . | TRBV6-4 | CASSDVAGGYNEQFF
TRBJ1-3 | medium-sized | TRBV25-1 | CASSESYRTTIYF
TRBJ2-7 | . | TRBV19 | CASSDHRDYEQYF
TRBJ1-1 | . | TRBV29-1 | CSTPGGLGAFF